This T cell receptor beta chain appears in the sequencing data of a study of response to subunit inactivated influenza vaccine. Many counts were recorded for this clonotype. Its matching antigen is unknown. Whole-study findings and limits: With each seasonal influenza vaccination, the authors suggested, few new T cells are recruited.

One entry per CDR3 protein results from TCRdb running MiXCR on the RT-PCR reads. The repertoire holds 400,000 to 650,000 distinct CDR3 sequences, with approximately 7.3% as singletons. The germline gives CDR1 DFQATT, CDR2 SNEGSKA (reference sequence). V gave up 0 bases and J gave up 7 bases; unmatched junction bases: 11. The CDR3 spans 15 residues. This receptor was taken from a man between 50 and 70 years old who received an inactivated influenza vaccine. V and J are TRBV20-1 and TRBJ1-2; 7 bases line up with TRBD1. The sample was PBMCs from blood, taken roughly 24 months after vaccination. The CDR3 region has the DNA TGCAGTGCTAGAGATCCCGCAGGGGGAGTGGGTGGCTACACCTTC. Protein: CSARDPAGGVGGYTF.